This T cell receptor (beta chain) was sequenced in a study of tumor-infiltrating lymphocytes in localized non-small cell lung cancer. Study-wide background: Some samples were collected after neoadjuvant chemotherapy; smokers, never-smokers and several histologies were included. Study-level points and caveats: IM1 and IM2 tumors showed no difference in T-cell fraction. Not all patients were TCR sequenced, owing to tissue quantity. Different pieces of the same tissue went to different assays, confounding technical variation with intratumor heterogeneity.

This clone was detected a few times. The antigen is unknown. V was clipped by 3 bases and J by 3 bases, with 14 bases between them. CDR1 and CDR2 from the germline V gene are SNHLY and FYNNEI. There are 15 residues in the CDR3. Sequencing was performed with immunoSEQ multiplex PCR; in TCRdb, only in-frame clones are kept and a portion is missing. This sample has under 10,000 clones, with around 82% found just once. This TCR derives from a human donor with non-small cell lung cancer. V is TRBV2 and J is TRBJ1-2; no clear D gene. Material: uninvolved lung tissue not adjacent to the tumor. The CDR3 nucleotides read TGTGCCAGCAGTGATACGACAAGGGCTGACTATGGCTACACCTTC. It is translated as CASSDTTRADYGYTF.